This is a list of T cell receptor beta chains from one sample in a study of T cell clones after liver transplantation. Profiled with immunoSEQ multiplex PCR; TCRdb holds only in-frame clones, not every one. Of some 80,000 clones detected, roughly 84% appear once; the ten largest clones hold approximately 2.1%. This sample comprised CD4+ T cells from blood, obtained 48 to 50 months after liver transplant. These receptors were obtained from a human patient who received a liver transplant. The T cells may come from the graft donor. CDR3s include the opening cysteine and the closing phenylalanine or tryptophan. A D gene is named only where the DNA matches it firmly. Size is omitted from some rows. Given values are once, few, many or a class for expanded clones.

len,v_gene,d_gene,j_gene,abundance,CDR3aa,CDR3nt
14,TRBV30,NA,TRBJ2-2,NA,CAWVPGPDPGELFF,TGTGCCTGGGTCCCCGGGCCCGACCCCGGGGAGCTGTTTTTT
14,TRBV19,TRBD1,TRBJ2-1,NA,CATARDRVSNEQFF,TGTGCCACCGCACGGGACAGGGTTTCCAATGAGCAGTTCTTC
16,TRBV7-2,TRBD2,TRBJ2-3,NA,CASSLVGTILTDTQYF,TGTGCCAGCAGCTTAGTTGGGACTATTCTCACAGATACGCAGTATTTT
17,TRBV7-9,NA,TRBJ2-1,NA,CASSLNFDARNYNEQFF,TGTGCCAGCAGCTTAAACTTCGACGCTAGGAACTACAATGAGCAGTTCTTC
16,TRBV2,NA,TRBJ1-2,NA,CASSGGLGRNAYGYTF,TGTGCCAGCAGTGGGGGGCTCGGGAGGAACGCGTATGGCTACACCTTC
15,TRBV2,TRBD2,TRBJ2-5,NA,CASSPGTSTKETQYF,TGTGCCAGCAGTCCCGGGACTAGCACAAAAGAGACCCAGTACTTC
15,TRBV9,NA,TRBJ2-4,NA,CASSVAPGMQNIQYF,TGTGCCAGCAGCGTAGCTCCCGGGATGCAAAACATTCAGTACTTC
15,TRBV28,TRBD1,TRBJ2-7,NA,CASSVPGQGDYEQYF,TGTGCCAGCAGCGTCCCGGGACAGGGGGATTACGAGCAGTACTTC
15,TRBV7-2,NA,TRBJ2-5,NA,CASSFLWGQQETQYF,TGTGCCAGCAGCTTCTTGTGGGGGCAACAAGAGACCCAGTACTTC
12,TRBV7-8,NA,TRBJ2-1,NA,CASRDPNNEQFF,TGTGCCAGTCGGGACCCCAACAATGAGCAGTTCTTC
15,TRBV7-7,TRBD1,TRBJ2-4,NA,CASSYGTGPQNIQYF,TGTGCCAGCAGCTACGGGACAGGGCCCCAAAACATTCAGTACTTC
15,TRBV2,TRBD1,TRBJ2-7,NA,CASSVIQGYSYEQYF,TGTGCCAGCAGTGTGATACAGGGGTACTCCTACGAGCAGTACTTC
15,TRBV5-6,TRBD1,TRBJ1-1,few,CASSYRDRENTEAFF,TGTGCCAGCAGCTACCGGGACAGAGAGAACACTGAAGCTTTCTTT
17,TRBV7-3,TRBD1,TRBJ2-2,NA,CASSTGTGGVGTGELFF,TGTGCCAGCAGCACGGGGACAGGGGGCGTAGGAACCGGGGAGCTGTTTTTT
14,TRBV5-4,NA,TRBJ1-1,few,CASSGGGMNTEAFF,TGTGCCAGCAGCGGCGGGGGAATGAACACTGAAGCTTTCTTT
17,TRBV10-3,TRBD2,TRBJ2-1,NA,CAISESASGGGYNEQFF,TGTGCCATCAGTGAGTCGGCTAGCGGGGGGGGCTACAATGAGCAGTTCTTC
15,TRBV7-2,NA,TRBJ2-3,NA,CASSLVRGLTDTQYF,TGTGCCAGCAGCTTAGTTCGGGGGTTAACAGATACGCAGTATTTT
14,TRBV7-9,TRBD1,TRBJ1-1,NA,CASSLTRTGGQAFF,TGTGCCAGCAGCTTAACAAGGACAGGGGGCCAAGCTTTCTTT
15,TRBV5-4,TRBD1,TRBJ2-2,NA,CASSFAGTVTGELFF,TGTGCCAGCAGCTTCGCCGGGACAGTGACCGGGGAGCTGTTTTTT
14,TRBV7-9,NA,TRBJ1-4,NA,CASTSGRESEKLFF,TGTGCCAGCACCTCGGGTAGGGAATCTGAAAAACTGTTTTTT
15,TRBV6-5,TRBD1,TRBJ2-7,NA,CASSSFPGQVDEQYF,TGTGCCAGCAGTTCCTTCCCCGGACAGGTGGACGAGCAGTACTTC
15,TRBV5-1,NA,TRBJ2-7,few,CASSLMPGQFDEQYF,TGCGCCAGCAGCTTGATGCCGGGACAATTCGACGAGCAGTACTTC
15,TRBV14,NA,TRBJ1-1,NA,CASSQGQAWNTEAFF,TGTGCCAGCAGCCAAGGACAGGCCTGGAACACTGAAGCTTTCTTT
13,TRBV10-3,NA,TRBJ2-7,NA,CATDTGGTYEQYF,TGTGCCACCGATACGGGTGGGACCTACGAGCAGTACTTC
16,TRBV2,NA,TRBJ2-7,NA,CASSPLGASISYEQYF,TGTGCCAGCAGCCCCCTGGGCGCGAGCATCTCCTACGAGCAGTACTTC
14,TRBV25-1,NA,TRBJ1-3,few,CASRLGGSGNTIYF,TGTGCCAGCAGGCTCGGGGGCTCTGGAAACACCATATATTTT